What follows describes a single T cell receptor beta chain. What it binds is not known. This PCR relied on a set of 60 Vbeta primers and 13 Jbeta primers. Method: immunoSEQ multiplex PCR; TCRdb's copy keeps in-frame clones and lacks some. This sample has about 200,000 clones, with roughly three quarters found just once. These data come from a study of cytomegalovirus exposure and HLA in healthy donors. Study summary: Earlier, 90 million to 140 million unique TCR beta sequences were recovered from some 200 million T cells by an analysis. Study-level findings and limits: CMV serostatus was the only recorded immune exposure for donors. In a later analysis, a genetic analysis reported fewer productive-TCR N-insertions in an Asian-associated ancestry cluster than the cohort average.

The germline V gene encodes CDR1 SGHTA and CDR2 FQGTGA. V dropped 5 bases and J dropped 4; count of bases not matched to a gene: 5. The CDR3 runs to 14 residues. The sample taken for sequencing was PBMCs. This TCR derives from a male donor in good health and CMV-seropositive. V is TRBV7-3 and J is TRBJ2-7, with 10 positions matching TRBD2. In DNA form, the CDR3 reads TGTGCCAGCAGCCTTAAGCGGGAGGGGTACGAGCAGTACTTC. Its translation: CASSLKREGYEQYF.